The 2 T cell receptor beta chains reported below all come from one sample, sequenced in a study of tissue T cells after allogeneic stem cell transplantation (dated by TCRdb to 2021 to 2024). Library preparation was by the immunoSEQ multiplex PCR assay. The clones in this table, taken by TCRdb from immuneACCESS, are in-frame only. Not every clone is retained; where verified, under half of the shortfall comes from an unresolved V gene, and the cause of the rest is unknown. The sample data list over 2,000 clones, and around 50% of these were observed just once. The ten most abundant clones make up more than 15% of the sample. The time point label, as the study defines it: mouse harvest day 7 after allogeneic transplant. Mouse grafts combined 10^7 T-cell-depleted bone marrow cells with 10^6 splenic CD5+ T cells, given via tail vein injection. What was sequenced was liver tissue. These receptor sequences come from a female BALB/c mouse given C57BL/6 T cells with graft-versus-host disease after an allogeneic hematopoietic cell transplant.

This clone was detected only a few times. Here the gene names and germline are mouse. The read stops 1 residue short of the end of the CDR3; the missing end is completed from the germline J gene. This rearrangement joins TRBV16 to TRBJ1-4; possibly TRBD1 for D (6 bases). Germline assignment: CDR1 SGHSA and CDR2 FRNQAP. V gave up 6 bases and J gave up 4 bases, with 12 bases separating them. The CDR3 is 14 amino acids. The sequenced CDR3 bases are TGTGCAAGCAGGCCGGGACATTTCAACGAAAGATTATTT. It is translated as CASRPGHFNERLF. The complete CDR3 sequence is CASRPGHFNERLFF.

This clone was observed a handful of times. Here the gene names and germline are mouse. The read comes to an end 1 residue before the CDR3 does, leaving the germline J gene to fill in the end. The rearrangement uses TRBV1 and TRBJ1-5, with D perhaps TRBD1 (5 bases). The CDR3 consists of 15 residues. Germline CDR1 NSQYPW, CDR2 LRSPGD (reference sequence). Trimming removed 2 bases at V and 1 base at J, with 9 bases between. The CDR3 DNA, read in part, is TGCACCTGCAGTGCACTCAGGGACAACAACCAGGCTCCGCTT. Translating gives CTCSALRDNNQAPL. The entire CDR3 reads CTCSALRDNNQAPLF.